These 8 T cell receptor beta chains were sequenced from one sample in a study of Graves' ophthalmopathy and Graves' hyperthyroidism. Amplification from RNA transcripts yielded the TCR beta CDR3 regions. HTBI primers were employed in first-round RT-PCR, then a second-round multiplex PCR followed. One entry per CDR3 protein results from TCRdb running MiXCR on the multiplex PCR reads. The table shows 450,000 or so distinct CDR3 sequences, with around 14% occurring only once. Input material: blood. Receptor source: a woman in her thirties with Graves' ophthalmopathy.

This clonotype was found many times. The CDR3 loop is CASGTAFGRNQPQHF. CDR3 in DNA: TGTGCCAGCGGGACGGCATTCGGGCGAAATCAGCCCCAGCATTTT. The V call is TRBV6-1, the J call TRBJ1-5; D might be TRBD1 (5 bases). The CDR3 length is 15 residues. Trimming shortened V by 8 bases and J by 4 bases, and 18 bases separated the two germline ends. CDR1 is MNHNS, CDR2 SASEGT, per germline.

This clonotype was recorded at least ten times. The chain joins TRBV27 to TRBJ1-1, with 8 nucleotides matching TRBD1. The CDR3 consists of 16 residues. Germline trimming cut 10 bases from V and 0 bases from J; bases unmatched to any gene: 13. Germline assignment: CDR1 MNHEY and CDR2 SMNVEV (reference sequence). This CDR3 reads CAIWVIQGGMNTEAFF. The CDR3 DNA sequence: TGTGCCATCTGGGTCATACAGGGGGGGATGAACACTGAAGCTTTCTTT.

This chain joins TRBV6-1 and TRBJ2-4; 9 bases align to TRBD1. Trimming took 5 bases from V and 1 from J; bases not matched to a gene: 9. The CDR3 has 17 residues. Looked up from germline, CDR1 is MNHNS and CDR2 is SASEGT. CDR3 residues: CASSPGTGLTAKNIQYF. As DNA, the CDR3 is TGTGCCAGCAGTCCCGGGACAGGGCTTACGGCCAAAAACATTCAGTACTTC.

There are many counts of this clonotype. This chain joins TRBV6-1 and TRBJ2-7; D is possibly TRBD2 (5 bases). CDR3 length: 14 residues. V was cut by 4 bases and J by 2 bases, with 12 bases left in between. Germline V gene sequence: CDR1 MNHNS, CDR2 SASEGT. As DNA, the CDR3 is TGTGCCAGCAGTGCCCCCGGGGTCACCTACGAGCAGTACTTC. It specifies CASSAPGVTYEQYF.

This clonotype occurred many times. In nucleotides, the CDR3 is TGTGCCAGCAGCTCCTCAACAGGTTGGGCTGAAGCTTTCTTT. Residues: CASSSSTGWAEAFF. The V call is TRBV7-6, the J call TRBJ1-1, with a weak D call TRBD1 (5 bases). Germline CDR1 and CDR2: SGHVS and FNYEAQ. The CDR3 covers 14 residues. V gave up 4 bases and J gave up 6 bases, with 15 bases separating them.

The V call is TRBV13, the J call TRBJ2-3, with D tentatively TRBD2 (6 bases). The CDR3 totals 14 residues. The ends were cut back, 8 bases at V and 0 bases at J, with 12 bases in the middle. CDR1 is PRHDT and CDR2 is FYEKMQ in the germline V gene (reference sequence). The CDR3 coding sequence is TGTGCCAGCGGCCTCAGCGGGAGCACAGATACGCAGTATTTT. Translation: CASGLSGSTDTQYF.

This rearrangement joins TRBV6-2 or TRBV6-3 to TRBJ2-2, with 11 bases fitting TRBD1. The CDR3 runs 15 residues. V lost 10 bases and J lost 0; bases outside the gene matches: 4. Germline CDR1 MNHEY, CDR2 SVGEGT. For the CDR3, the DNA is TGTGCCACTCGGGACAGGGGGTCGAACACCGGGGAGCTGTTTTTT. Protein sequence: CATRDRGSNTGELFF.

This chain uses TRBV25-1 with TRBJ2-5, with 7 bases aligning to TRBD2. This CDR3 comprises 11 residues. Looked up from germline, CDR1 is MGHDK and CDR2 is SYGVNS. The V and J ends lost 9 bases and 2 bases, in that order; junction bases with no gene match: 0. CDR3 in DNA: TGTGCCAGGGGGGGGCAAGAGACCCAGTACTTC. It yields the protein CARGGQETQYF. The whole variable domain, remainder taken from reference TRBV25-1 and TRBJ2-5, is EADIYQTPRYLVIGTGKKITLECSQTMGHDKMYWYQQDPGMELHLIHYSYGVNSTEKGDLSSESTVSRIRTEHFPLTLESARPSHTSQYLCARGGQETQYFGPGTRLLVL.